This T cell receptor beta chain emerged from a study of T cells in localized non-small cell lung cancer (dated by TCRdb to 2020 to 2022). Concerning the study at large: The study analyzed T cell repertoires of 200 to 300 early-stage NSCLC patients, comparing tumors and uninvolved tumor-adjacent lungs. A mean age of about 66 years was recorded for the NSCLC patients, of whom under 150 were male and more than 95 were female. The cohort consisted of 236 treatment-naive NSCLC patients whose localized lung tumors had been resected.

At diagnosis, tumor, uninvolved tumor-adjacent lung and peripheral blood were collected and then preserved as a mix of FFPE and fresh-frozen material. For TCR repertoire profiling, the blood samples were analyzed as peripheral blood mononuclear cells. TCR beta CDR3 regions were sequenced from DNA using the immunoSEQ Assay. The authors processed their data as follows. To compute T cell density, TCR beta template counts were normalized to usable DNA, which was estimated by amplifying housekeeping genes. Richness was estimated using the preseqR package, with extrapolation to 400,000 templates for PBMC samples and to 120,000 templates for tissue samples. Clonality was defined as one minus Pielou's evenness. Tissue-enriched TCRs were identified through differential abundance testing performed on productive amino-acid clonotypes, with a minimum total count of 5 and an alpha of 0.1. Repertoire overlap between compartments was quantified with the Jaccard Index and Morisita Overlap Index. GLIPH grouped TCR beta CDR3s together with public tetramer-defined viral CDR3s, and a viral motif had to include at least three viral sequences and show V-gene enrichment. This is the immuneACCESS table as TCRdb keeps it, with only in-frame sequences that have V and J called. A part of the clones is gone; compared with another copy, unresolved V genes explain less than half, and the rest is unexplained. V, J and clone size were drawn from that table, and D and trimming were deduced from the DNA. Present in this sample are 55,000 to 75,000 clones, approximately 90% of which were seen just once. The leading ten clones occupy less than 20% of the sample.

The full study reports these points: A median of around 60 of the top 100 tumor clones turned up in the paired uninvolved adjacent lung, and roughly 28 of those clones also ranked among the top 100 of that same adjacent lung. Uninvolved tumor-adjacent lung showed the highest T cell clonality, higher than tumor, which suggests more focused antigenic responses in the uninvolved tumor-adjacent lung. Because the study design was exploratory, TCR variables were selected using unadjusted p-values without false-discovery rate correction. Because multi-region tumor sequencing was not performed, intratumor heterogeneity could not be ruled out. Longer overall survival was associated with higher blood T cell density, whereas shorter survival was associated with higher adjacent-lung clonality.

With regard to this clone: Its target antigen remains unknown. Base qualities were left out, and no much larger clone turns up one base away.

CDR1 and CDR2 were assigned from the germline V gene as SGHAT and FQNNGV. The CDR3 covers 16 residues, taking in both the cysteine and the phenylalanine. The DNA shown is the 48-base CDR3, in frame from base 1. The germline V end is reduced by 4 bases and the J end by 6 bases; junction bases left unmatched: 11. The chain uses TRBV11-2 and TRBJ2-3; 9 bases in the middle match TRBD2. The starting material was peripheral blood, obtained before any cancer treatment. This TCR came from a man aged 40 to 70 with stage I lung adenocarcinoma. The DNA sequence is TGTGCCAGCAGCTCCCCCCCTAGCGGGGTTTGGGATACGCAGTATTTT. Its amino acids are CASSSPPSGVWDTQYF.